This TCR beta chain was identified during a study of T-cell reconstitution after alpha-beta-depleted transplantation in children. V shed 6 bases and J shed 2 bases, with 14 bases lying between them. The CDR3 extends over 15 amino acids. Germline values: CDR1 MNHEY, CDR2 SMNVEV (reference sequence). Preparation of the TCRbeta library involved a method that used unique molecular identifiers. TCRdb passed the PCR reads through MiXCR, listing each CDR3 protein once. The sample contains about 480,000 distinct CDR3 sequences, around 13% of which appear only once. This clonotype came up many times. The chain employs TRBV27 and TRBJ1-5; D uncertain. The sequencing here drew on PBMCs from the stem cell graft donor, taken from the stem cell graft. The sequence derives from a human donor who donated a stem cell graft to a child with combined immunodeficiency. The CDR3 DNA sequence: TGTGCCAGCAGCTTAGGAACCGGGGGCAATCAGCCCCAGCATTTT. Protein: CASSLGTGGNQPQHF.